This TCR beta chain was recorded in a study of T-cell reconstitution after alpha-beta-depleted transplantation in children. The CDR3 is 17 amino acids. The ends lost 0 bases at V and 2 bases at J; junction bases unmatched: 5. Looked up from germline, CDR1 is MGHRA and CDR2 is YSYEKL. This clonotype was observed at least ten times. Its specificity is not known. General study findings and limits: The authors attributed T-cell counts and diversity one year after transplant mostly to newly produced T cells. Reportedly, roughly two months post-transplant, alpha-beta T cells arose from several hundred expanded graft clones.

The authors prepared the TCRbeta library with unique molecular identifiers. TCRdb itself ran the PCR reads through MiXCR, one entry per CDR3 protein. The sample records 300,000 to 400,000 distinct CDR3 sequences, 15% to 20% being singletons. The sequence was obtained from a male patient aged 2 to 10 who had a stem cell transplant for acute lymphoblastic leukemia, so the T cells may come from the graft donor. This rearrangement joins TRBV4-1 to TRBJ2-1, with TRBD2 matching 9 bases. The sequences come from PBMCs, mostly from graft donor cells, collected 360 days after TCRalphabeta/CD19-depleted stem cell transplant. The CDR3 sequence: CASSQDPSGITYNEQFF. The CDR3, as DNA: TGCGCCAGCAGCCAAGATCCTAGCGGGATCACCTACAATGAGCAGTTCTTC.